The present T cell receptor (beta chain) was sequenced within a study of CXCR3-negative and CXCR3-positive naive CD8 T cells. Through 5' RACE with UMI labels, the TRB cDNA libraries were prepared. TCRdb re-called the 5' RACE reads and gives one entry per CDR3 protein, without DNA. The table lists tens of thousands of distinct CDR3 sequences. Study-level findings and limits: More hydrophobic TRB CDR3s occurred in CXCR3-positive than in CXCR3-negative naive cells.

For this clonotype: Its specificity is unknown.

Source material: naive CXCR3+ CD8+ T cells from blood. Subset noted: CD45RO-CCR7+CD27+CD95- naive CD8+ T cells expressing CXCR3 (TNR3+). This receptor was obtained from a human donor in good health. Some clones in this sample may be carry-over from other donors' samples.

This CDR3 reads CASSFGTGANVLTF. The chain is built from TRBV5-6 and TRBJ2-6. The CDR3 loop spans 14 amino acids. Germline V CDR1 and CDR2: SGHDT, YYEEEE.